These 2 T cell receptor beta chains came from one sample sequenced in a study of PD-L1 blockade in urothelial cancer. Assay used: immunoSEQ multiplex PCR; TCRdb lists only in-frame clones, some missing. The table records 45,000 to 60,000 clones, approximately 85% of them present only once. Time point here: pretreatment peripheral blood. This sample comprised PBMCs, obtained around atezolizumab (anti-PD-L1) treatment. The receptors come from a man in his 70s with urothelial cancer.

DNA of the CDR3: TGTGCCAGCAGTTCTCCTCCGGGACAGCCGAACACTGAAGCTTTCTTT. It specifies CASSSPPGQPNTEAFF. The J gene is TRBJ1-1, the V gene TRBV28; TRBD1 agrees at 7 bases. From germline, CDR1 is MDHEN and CDR2 SYDVKM. Trimming removed 4 bases from V and 1 base from J; junction bases left unmatched: 9. This CDR3 region has 16 residues.

This clone was detected only a few times. The chain joins TRBV10-3 to TRBJ1-1; D unresolved. CDR3 length: 14 residues. Germline V lookup: CDR1 ENHRY, CDR2 SYGVKD. Trimming removed 6 bases at V and 0 bases at J, with 11 bases between. CDR3 loop: CAIRQPLMNTEAFF. CDR3 sequence (DNA): TGTGCCATCAGACAGCCTCTTATGAACACTGAAGCTTTCTTT.